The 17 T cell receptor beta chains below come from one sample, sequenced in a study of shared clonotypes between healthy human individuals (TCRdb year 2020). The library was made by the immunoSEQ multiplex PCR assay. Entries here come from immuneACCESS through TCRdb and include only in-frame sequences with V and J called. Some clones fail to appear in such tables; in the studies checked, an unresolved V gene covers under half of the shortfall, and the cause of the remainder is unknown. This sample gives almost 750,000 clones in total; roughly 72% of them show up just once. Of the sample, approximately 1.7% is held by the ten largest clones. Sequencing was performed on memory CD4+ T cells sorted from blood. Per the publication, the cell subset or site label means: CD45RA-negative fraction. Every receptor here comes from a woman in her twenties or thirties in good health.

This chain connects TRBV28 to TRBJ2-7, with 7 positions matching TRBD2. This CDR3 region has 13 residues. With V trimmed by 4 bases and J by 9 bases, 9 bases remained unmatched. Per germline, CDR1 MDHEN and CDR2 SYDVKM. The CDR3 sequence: CASSSSGDLGQYF. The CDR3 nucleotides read TGTGCCAGCAGTTCTAGCGGAGACTTAGGGCAGTACTTC.

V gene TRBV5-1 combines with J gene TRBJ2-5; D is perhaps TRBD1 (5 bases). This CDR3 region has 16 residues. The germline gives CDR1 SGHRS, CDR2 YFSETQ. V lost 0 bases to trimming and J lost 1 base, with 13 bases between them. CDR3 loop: CASSLGQGTVQETQYF. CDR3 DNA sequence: TGCGCCAGCAGCTTGGGTCAGGGAACCGTCCAAGAGACCCAGTACTTC. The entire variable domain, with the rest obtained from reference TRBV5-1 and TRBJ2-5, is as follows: KAGVTQTPRYLIKTRGQQVTLSCSPISGHRSVSWYQQTPGQGLQFLFEYFSETQRNKGNFPGRFSGRQFSNSRSEMNVSTLELGDSALYLCASSLGQGTVQETQYFGPGTRLLVL.

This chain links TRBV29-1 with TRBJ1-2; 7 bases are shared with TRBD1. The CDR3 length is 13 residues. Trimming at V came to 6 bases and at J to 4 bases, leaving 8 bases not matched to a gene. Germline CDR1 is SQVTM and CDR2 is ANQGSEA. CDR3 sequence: CSVADRVSYGYTF. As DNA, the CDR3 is TGCAGCGTGGCAGACAGGGTGAGCTATGGCTACACCTTC.

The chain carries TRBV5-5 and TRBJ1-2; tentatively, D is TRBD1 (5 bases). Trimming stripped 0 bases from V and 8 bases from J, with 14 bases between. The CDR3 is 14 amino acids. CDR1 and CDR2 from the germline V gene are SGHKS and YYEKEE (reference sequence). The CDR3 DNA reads TGTGCCAGCAGCTTGGCCGGGGGACTGGGCGGCTACACCTTC. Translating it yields CASSLAGGLGGYTF.

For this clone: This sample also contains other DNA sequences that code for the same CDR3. CDR3 DNA: TGTGCCAGCTCACCGGGGGGGAACACTGAAGCTTTCTTT. Translating gives CASSPGGNTEAFF. The chain couples TRBV18 to TRBJ1-1; possible D gene TRBD1, 5 bases. The CDR3 contains 13 residues. The V end lost 3 bases, the J end lost 1 base, and 6 bases lay between the germline ends. Per germline, CDR1 KGHSH and CDR2 LQKENI. The variable domain in full, completed from reference TRBV18 and TRBJ1-1, reads NAGVMQNPRHLVRRRGQEARLRCSPMKGHSHVYWYRQLPEEGLKFMVYLQKENIIDESGMPKERFSAEFPKEGPSILRIQQVVRGDSAAYFCASSPGGNTEAFFGQGTRLTVV.

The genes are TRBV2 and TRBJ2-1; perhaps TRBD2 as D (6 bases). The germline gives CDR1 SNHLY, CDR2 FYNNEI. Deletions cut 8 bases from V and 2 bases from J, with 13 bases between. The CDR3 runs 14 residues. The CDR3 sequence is CASGLIAAYNEQFF. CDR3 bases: TGTGCCAGCGGCCTGATAGCGGCCTACAATGAGCAGTTCTTC.

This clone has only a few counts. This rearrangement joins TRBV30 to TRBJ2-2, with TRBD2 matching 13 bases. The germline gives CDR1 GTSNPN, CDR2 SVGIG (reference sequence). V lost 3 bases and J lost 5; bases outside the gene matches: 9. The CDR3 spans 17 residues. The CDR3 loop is CAWSRTSGRIKTGELFF. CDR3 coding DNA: TGTGCCTGGAGCAGGACTAGCGGGAGAATCAAAACCGGGGAGCTGTTTTTT.

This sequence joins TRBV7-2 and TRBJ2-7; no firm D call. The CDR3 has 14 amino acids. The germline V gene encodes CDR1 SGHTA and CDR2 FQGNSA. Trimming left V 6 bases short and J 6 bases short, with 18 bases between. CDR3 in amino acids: CASSWTAPPSEQYF. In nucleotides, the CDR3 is TGTGCCAGCAGTTGGACGGCCCCACCAAGCGAGCAGTACTTC.

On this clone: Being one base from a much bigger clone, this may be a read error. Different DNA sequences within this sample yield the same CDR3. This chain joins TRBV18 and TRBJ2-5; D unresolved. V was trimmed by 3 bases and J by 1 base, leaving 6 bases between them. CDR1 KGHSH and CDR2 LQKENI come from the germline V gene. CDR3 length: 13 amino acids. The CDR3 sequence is CASSPEFQETQYF. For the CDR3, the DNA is TGTGCCAGCTCACCGGAGTTCCAAGAGACCCAGTACTTC.

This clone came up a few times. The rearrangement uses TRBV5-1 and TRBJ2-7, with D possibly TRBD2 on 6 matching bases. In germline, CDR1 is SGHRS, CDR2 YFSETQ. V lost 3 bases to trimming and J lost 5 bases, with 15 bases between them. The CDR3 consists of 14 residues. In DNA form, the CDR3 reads TGCGCCAGCAGCTCGGGGACGGAGGGCCACGAGCAGTACTTC. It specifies CASSSGTEGHEQYF.

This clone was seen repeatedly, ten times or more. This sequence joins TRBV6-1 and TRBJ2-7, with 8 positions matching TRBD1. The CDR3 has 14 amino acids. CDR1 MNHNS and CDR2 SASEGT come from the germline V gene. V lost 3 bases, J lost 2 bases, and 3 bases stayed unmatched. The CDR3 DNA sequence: TGTGCCAGCAGTGAGCAGGGGGCTCCCTACGAGCAGTACTTC. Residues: CASSEQGAPYEQYF.

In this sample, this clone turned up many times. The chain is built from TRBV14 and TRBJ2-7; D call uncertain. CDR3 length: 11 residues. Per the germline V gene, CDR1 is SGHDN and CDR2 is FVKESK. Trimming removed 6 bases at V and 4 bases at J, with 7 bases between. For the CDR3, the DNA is TGTGCCAGCAGTCGAGAATACGAGCAGTACTTC. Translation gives CASSREYEQYF.

The CDR3 region has the DNA TGTGCCAGCAGTTACGCCCGGAGCTCTGGAAACACCATATATTTT. Translated: CASSYARSSGNTIYF. The chain recombines TRBV6-5 with TRBJ1-3, with D uncertain. This CDR3 spans 15 amino acids. Trimming left V 2 bases short and J 0 bases short, with 8 bases between. Germline lookup yields CDR1 MNHEY and CDR2 SVGAGI.

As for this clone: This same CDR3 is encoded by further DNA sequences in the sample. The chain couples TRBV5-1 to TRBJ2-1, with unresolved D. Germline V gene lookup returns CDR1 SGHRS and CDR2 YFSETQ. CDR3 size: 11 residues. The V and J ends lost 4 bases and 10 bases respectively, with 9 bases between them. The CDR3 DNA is TGCGCCAGCAGCCTGTCCCGGGAGCAGTTCTTC. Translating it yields CASSLSREQFF.

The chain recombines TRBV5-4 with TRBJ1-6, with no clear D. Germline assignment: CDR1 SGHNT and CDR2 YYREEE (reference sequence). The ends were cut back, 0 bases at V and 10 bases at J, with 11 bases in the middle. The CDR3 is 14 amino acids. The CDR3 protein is CASSLVTVHSPLHF. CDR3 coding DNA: TGTGCCAGCAGCTTGGTCACAGTACACTCACCCCTCCACTTT.

The CDR3 reads CASSPSPLGEQYF. The CDR3 nucleotides are TGTGCCAGCAGCCCGAGCCCTTTGGGCGAGCAGTACTTC. The V call is TRBV7-3, the J call TRBJ2-7; D is ambiguous. CDR1 and CDR2 (germline): SGHTA, FQGTGA. CDR3 length: 13 residues. Trimming removed 5 bases at V and 6 bases at J, with 14 bases between.

The CDR3 protein is CAISSGQGDTEAFF. CDR3 bases: TGTGCCATCAGCTCTGGACAGGGGGACACTGAAGCTTTCTTT. V and J are TRBV10-3 and TRBJ1-1, with 10 bases identical to TRBD1. This CDR3 has 14 residues. Germline CDR1 is ENHRY and CDR2 is SYGVKD. J gave up 3 bases and V 6 bases, and 4 bases lay outside the gene matches.